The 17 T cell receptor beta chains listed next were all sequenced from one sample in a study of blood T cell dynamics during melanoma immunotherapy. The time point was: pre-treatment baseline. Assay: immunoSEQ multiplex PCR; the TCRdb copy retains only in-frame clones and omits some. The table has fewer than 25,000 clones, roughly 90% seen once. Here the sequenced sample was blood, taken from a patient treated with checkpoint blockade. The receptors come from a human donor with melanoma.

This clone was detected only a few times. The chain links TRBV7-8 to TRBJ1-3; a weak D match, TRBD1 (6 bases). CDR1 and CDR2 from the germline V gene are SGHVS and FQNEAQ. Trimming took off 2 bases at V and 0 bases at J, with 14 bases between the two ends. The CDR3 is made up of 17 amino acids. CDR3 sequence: CASSLSLPGASGNTIYF. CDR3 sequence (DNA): TGTGCCAGCAGCTTAAGTCTTCCAGGGGCCTCTGGAAACACCATATATTTT.

CDR3 sequence: CASRQNDGYEQYF. DNA of the CDR3: TGCGCCAGCAGACAGAATGACGGCTACGAGCAGTACTTC. The chain couples TRBV10-2 to TRBJ2-7, with D uncertain. The CDR3 sequence is 13 residues long. Germline V gene data show CDR1 as WSHSY and CDR2 as SAAADI. Deletions cut 6 bases from V and 3 bases from J, with 12 bases between.

The CDR3 spells CASSEGLYYEQYF. CDR3 nucleotide sequence: TGCGCCAGCAGTGAAGGTCTTTACTACGAGCAGTACTTC. The chain joins TRBV10-2 to TRBJ2-7, with D unresolved. CDR1 WSHSY and CDR2 SAAADI come from the germline V gene. The V gene lost 3 bases and the J gene lost 3 bases, with 9 bases spanning the gap. CDR3 length equals 13 residues.

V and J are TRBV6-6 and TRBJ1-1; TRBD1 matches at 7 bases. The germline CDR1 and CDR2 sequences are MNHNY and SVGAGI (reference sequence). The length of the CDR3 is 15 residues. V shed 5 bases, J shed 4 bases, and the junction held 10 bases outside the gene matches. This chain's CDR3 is CASSNPGAGGTEAFF. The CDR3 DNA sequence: TGTGCCAGCAGTAACCCAGGGGCAGGGGGCACTGAAGCTTTCTTT.

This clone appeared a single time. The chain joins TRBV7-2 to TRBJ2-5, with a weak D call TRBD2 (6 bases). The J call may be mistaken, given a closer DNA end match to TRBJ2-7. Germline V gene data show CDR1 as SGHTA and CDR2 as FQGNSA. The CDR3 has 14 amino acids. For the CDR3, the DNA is TGTGCCAGCAGCTTAGCTAGCGGAGGTTACGAGCAGTACTTC. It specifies CASSLASGGYEQYF.

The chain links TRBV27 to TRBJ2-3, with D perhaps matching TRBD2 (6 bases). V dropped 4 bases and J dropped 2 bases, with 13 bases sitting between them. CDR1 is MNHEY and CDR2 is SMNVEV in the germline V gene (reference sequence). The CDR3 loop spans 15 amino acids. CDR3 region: CASSSDSGHTDTQYF. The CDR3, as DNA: TGTGCCAGCAGTTCCGATAGCGGACACACAGATACGCAGTATTTT.

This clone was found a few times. The CDR3, as DNA: TGTGCCAGTAGTATAGTTGCAGGGGGCTCCTACGAGCAGTACTTC. This gives the protein CASSIVAGGSYEQYF. The rearrangement uses TRBV19 and TRBJ2-7; 7 nucleotides line up with TRBD1. CDR1 and CDR2 (germline): LNHDA, SQIVND (reference sequence). CDR3 size: 15 residues. With 1 base clipped from V and 0 bases from J, the junction kept 3 bases outside the gene matches.

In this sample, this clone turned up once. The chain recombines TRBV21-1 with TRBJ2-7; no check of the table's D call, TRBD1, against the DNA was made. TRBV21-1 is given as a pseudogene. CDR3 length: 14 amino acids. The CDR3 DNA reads TGTGCCAGCCCTGGGGACAGGTGTCAATACGAGCAGTACTTC. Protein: CASPGDRCQYEQYF.

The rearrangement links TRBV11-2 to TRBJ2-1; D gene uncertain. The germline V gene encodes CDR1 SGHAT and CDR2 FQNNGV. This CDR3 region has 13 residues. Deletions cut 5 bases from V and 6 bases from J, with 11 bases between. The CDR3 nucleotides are TGTGCCAGCAGCCGTCCCCCGGGCAATGAGCAGTTCTTC. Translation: CASSRPPGNEQFF.

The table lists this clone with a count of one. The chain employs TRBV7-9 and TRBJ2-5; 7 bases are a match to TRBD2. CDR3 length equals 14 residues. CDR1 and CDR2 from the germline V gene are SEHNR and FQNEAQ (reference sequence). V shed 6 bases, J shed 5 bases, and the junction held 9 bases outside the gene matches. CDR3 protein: CASRSLAKGETQYF. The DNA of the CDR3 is TGTGCCAGCAGGTCACTAGCGAAAGGGGAGACCCAGTACTTC.

CDR3 in DNA: TGCGCCAGCAGCCTGAGCGGACAGAAAGAGACCCAGTACTTC. This sequence encodes CASSLSGQKETQYF. The rearrangement joins TRBV5-1 to TRBJ2-5; D might be TRBD1 (6 bases). Germline CDR1 and CDR2: SGHRS and YFSETQ. V gave up 4 bases and J gave up 3 bases, with 13 bases separating them. The CDR3 contains 14 residues. The full variable domain, in which reference TRBV5-1 and TRBJ2-5 provide the parts outside the CDR3, is KAGVTQTPRYLIKTRGQQVTLSCSPISGHRSVSWYQQTPGQGLQFLFEYFSETQRNKGNFPGRFSGRQFSNSRSEMNVSTLELGDSALYLCASSLSGQKETQYFGPGTRLLVL.

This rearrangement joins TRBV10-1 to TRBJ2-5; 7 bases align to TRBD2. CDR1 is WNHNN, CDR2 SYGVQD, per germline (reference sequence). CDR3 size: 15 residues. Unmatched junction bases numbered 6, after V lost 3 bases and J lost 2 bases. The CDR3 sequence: CASSEGAGKQETQYF. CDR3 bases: TGCGCCAGCAGTGAAGGAGCGGGGAAGCAAGAGACCCAGTACTTC.

CDR3 sequence (DNA): TGTGCCAGCAGCGTAGATGGGACTACGGATGAGCAGTTCTTC. The encoded protein is CASSVDGTTDEQFF. V is TRBV9 and J is TRBJ2-1; 7 nucleotides match TRBD2. There are 14 residues in the CDR3. The germline V gene encodes CDR1 SGDLS and CDR2 YYNGEE. J was trimmed by 8 bases and V by 0 bases; bases with no gene match: 5.

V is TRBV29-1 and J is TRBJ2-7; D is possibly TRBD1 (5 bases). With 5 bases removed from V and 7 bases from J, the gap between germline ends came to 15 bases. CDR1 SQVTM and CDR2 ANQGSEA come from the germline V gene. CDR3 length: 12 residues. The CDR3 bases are TGCAGCGTTAGGGGCCCCTTCGGAGAGCAGTACTTC. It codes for CSVRGPFGEQYF.

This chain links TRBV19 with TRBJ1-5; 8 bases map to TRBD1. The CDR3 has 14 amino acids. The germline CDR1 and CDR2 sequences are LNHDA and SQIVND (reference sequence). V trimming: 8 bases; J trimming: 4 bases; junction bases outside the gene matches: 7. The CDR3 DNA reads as TGTGCCAGTTCCCTCGGACAGGGAAATCAGCCCCAGCATTTT. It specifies CASSLGQGNQPQHF.

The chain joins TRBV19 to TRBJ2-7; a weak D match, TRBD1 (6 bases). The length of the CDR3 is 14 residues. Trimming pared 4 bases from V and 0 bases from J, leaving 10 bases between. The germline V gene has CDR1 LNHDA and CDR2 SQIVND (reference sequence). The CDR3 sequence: CASSRQASSYEQYF. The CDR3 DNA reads TGTGCCAGTAGTAGACAGGCTAGCTCCTACGAGCAGTACTTC.

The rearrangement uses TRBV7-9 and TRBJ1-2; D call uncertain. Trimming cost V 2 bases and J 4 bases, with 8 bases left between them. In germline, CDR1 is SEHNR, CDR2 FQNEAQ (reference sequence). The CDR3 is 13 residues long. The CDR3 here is CASSLSALYGYTF. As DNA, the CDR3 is TGTGCCAGCAGCTTATCAGCTCTCTATGGCTACACCTTC.